The 27 T cell receptor beta chains in this list originate from one sample, sequenced in a study of identical twins' blood T cells. TCRdb used MiXCR to reprocess the 5' RACE reads, holding one entry per CDR3 protein. This sample yields roughly 380,000 distinct CDR3 sequences, of which under 30% are seen a single time; approximately 6.6% belongs to the top ten. The specimen sequenced was PBMCs. Source of these receptors: a woman aged 18-55 years in good health.

This clonotype was detected only a few times. The rearrangement joins TRBV29-1 to TRBJ2-7, with D unresolved. The CDR3 extends over 15 amino acids. Germline CDR1 is SQVTM and CDR2 is ANQGSEA. Trimming removed 5 bases at V and 2 bases at J, with 19 bases between. The CDR3 nucleotides read TGCAGCGTTAGCCTGAAGACTCGAAGTCCCTACGAGCAGTACTTC. It codes for CSVSLKTRSPYEQYF.

The J gene is TRBJ2-1, the V gene TRBV7-8, with 8 bases aligning to TRBD2. Per germline, CDR1 SGHVS and CDR2 FQNEAQ. V trimming: 5 bases; J trimming: 1 base; junction bases outside the gene matches: 4. The CDR3 length is 15 residues. CDR3 amino acids: CASSRGLGSYNEQFF. CDR3 coding DNA: TGTGCCAGCAGCAGGGGACTAGGATCCTACAATGAGCAGTTCTTC.

This clonotype was seen a handful of times. The junction departs from the called germline gene at one end, perhaps through a read error. This rearrangement joins TRBV5-1 to TRBJ2-3; 7 bases fit TRBD2. Germline lookup yields CDR1 SGHRS and CDR2 YFSETQ. This CDR3 contains 15 residues. The CDR3 sequence is CASSLAGGGTDTQYF. The CDR3 nucleotides are TGTGCCAGCAGCTTAGCGGGCGGAGGCACAGATACGCAGTATTTT.

The chain couples TRBV20-1 to TRBJ2-3; D gene ambiguous. Germline CDR1 DFQATT, CDR2 SNEGSKA (reference sequence). CDR3 size: 16 residues. Trimming took 6 bases from V and 3 from J, leaving 22 bases between them. The CDR3 DNA follows: TGCAGTGCCTCCGAGCAAGACGGCCGATGGACAGATACGCAGTATTTT. Amino acids: CSASEQDGRWTDTQYF.

This clonotype was counted many times. The J gene is TRBJ2-7, the V gene TRBV18; D gene unclear. Germline V gene lookup returns CDR1 KGHSH and CDR2 LQKENI. CDR3 length: 12 residues. The V and J ends lost 6 bases and 5 bases respectively, with 11 bases between them. CDR3 sequence reads: CASSLSADEQYF. DNA of the CDR3: TGTGCCAGCTCGCTAAGCGCCGACGAGCAGTACTTC.

With respect to this clonotype: A much larger clone lies a single base off, so this may be a read error. Here the CDR3 omits its conserved ending phenylalanine or tryptophan, so a read error is the likely source. The V and J genes are TRBV6-2 or TRBV6-3 and TRBJ2-1; 10 bases match TRBD2. V was pared by 2 bases and J by 4 bases, with 2 bases of the junction left unmatched. Germline V CDR1 and CDR2: MNHEY, SVGEGT. This CDR3 has 15 residues. This chain's CDR3 is CASSYRAGGYNEQFL. The CDR3 DNA sequence: TGTGCCAGCAGTTACAGAGCGGGGGGGTACAATGAGCAGTTCCTC.

The chain uses TRBV6-5 and TRBJ2-3, with D hard to call. Trimming took 5 bases from V and 3 from J, leaving 9 bases between them. Germline V gene lookup returns CDR1 MNHEY and CDR2 SVGAGI. This CDR3 is built from 13 residues. The CDR3: CASSPGATDTQYF. The CDR3 nucleotides read TGTGCCAGCAGTCCCGGAGCTACAGATACGCAGTATTTT.

The chain carries TRBV12-5 and TRBJ2-7, with TRBD2 matching over 8 bases. The CDR3 runs 19 residues. Per the germline V gene, CDR1 is LGHNT and CDR2 is FRNRAP. V was pared by 4 bases and J by 6 bases, with 23 bases of the junction left unmatched. The CDR3 DNA reads as TGTGCTAGTGGTTCAACCGGGACTAGAGACGCCCCGAGTTATGGCGAGCAGTACTTC. This codes for CASGSTGTRDAPSYGEQYF.

The J gene is TRBJ2-1, the V gene TRBV27, with 7 nucleotides matching TRBD1. The CDR3 has 16 amino acids. CDR1 MNHEY and CDR2 SMNVEV come from the germline V gene (reference sequence). V dropped 5 bases and J dropped 6; count of bases not matched to a gene: 13. The CDR3 DNA follows: TGTGCCAGCAGTATTTCCGAGGACAGGTCGTTCAATGAGCAGTTCTTC. Its translation is CASSISEDRSFNEQFF.

This chain connects TRBV3-1 to TRBJ1-2, with a possible D match to TRBD1 (6 bases). V was cut by 3 bases and J by 5 bases, with 13 bases left in between. The CDR3 spans 14 residues. The V gene's germline CDR1 is LGHDT and CDR2 YNNKEL (reference sequence). CDR3 coding DNA: TGTGCCAGCAGCCATTCGACAGGCAAGTATGGCTACACCTTC. Residues: CASSHSTGKYGYTF.

The chain recombines TRBV12-3 or TRBV12-4 with TRBJ2-7; perhaps TRBD2 as D (7 bases). The V end lost 7 bases, the J end lost 4 bases, and 17 bases lay between the germline ends. This CDR3 region has 14 residues. In nucleotides, the CDR3 is TGTGCCAGCAATAAAGGGGGGGGGCTTTACGAGCAGTACTTC. Translation: CASNKGGGLYEQYF.

Concerning this clonotype itself: Without the conserved terminal phenylalanine or tryptophan, this CDR3 likely stems from a read error. The chain uses TRBV20-1 and TRBJ1-1; 8 bases map to TRBD1. CDR3 length: 14 residues. CDR1 is DFQATT and CDR2 is SNEGSKA in the germline V gene (reference sequence). V was clipped by 6 bases and J by 4 bases; unmatched bases: 10. In nucleotides, the CDR3 is TGCAGTGCCAGGGGGCGCGGACGAACCACTGAAGCTTTCCTT. This gives the protein CSARGRGRTTEAFL.

The chain carries TRBV20-1 and TRBJ1-1; D might be TRBD1 (6 bases). This CDR3 has 14 residues. Germline lookup yields CDR1 DFQATT and CDR2 SNEGSKA (reference sequence). The germline V and J ends were trimmed by 2 bases and 1 base, with 11 bases remaining between them. CDR3: CSARKGGANTEAFF. The CDR3 region has the DNA TGCAGTGCTAGAAAGGGGGGGGCGAACACTGAAGCTTTCTTT.

This clonotype was recorded a few times. The rearrangement joins TRBV5-6 to TRBJ1-3; D gene uncertain. Germline CDR1 is SGHDT and CDR2 is YYEEEE. Trimming left V 0 bases short and J 8 bases short, with 15 bases between. This CDR3 contains 15 residues. CDR3 bases: TGTGCCAGCAGCTTGGCACGGGAGACACCCCACACCATATATTTT. Its protein product is CASSLARETPHTIYF.

The chain couples TRBV10-2 to TRBJ2-7; D could derive from TRBD1 or TRBD2 (6 bases each). The CDR3 totals 14 residues. From germline, CDR1 is WSHSY and CDR2 SAAADI. The V end lost 3 bases, the J end lost 6 bases, and 15 bases lay between the germline ends. CDR3 sequence (DNA): TGCGCCAGCAGTGACGGGGGCCTAAGTCCCGAGCAGTACTTC. Translating gives CASSDGGLSPEQYF.

This chain joins TRBV13 and TRBJ2-1; D unresolved. Germline V gene sequence: CDR1 PRHDT, CDR2 FYEKMQ (reference sequence). The CDR3 spans 15 residues. V was pared by 3 bases and J by 5 bases, with 14 bases between. Written as DNA, the CDR3 is TGTGCCAGCAGCTTCGAGCAGGAGAAAAACAATGAGCAGTTCTTC. It specifies CASSFEQEKNNEQFF.

The chain is built from TRBV29-1 and TRBJ1-2; maybe TRBD1 (5 bases). The ends were cut back, 4 bases at V and 7 bases at J, with 16 bases in the middle. The germline CDR1 and CDR2 sequences are SQVTM and ANQGSEA. The CDR3 has 13 amino acids. As DNA, the CDR3 is TGCAGCGTTGCGAACAGGTCGTTAGGTGGCTACACCTTC. It translates to CSVANRSLGGYTF.

This clonotype was seen only a few times. This chain uses TRBV6-6 with TRBJ2-1, with D possibly matching TRBD1 (6 bases). This CDR3 is 12 amino acids long. Germline assignment: CDR1 MNHNY and CDR2 SVGAGI (reference sequence). V lost 5 bases and J lost 5, with 7 bases in between. The CDR3 is CASSAGDNEQFF. CDR3 nucleotide sequence: TGTGCCAGCAGTGCAGGGGACAATGAGCAGTTCTTC.

This clonotype qualifies as medium-sized. V is TRBV6-4 and J is TRBJ2-3; D is perhaps TRBD1 or TRBD2 (6 bases each). The V gene lost 3 bases and the J gene lost 4 bases, with 14 bases spanning the gap. Germline V gene sequence: CDR1 MRHNA, CDR2 SNTAGT. CDR3 length equals 15 residues. The CDR3 is CASSETSGGPDTQYF. The DNA for the CDR3 is TGTGCCAGCAGTGAGACTAGTGGGGGGCCAGATACGCAGTATTTT.

This clonotype showed up many times. Written as DNA, the CDR3 is TGCGCCAGCAGCTTGGTCACAGGGTCGGGGACTGAAGCTTTCTTT. Translated: CASSLVTGSGTEAFF. V usage is TRBV5-1 and J usage is TRBJ1-1; TRBD1 might be the D (6 bases). Trimming cost V 0 bases and J 5 bases, with 14 bases left between them. There are 15 residues in the CDR3. Germline CDR1 is SGHRS and CDR2 is YFSETQ.

This chain uses TRBV7-9 with TRBJ1-4; D might be TRBD1 (5 bases). The germline gives CDR1 SEHNR, CDR2 FQNEAQ (reference sequence). V lost 4 bases and J lost 3, with 21 bases in between. The CDR3 extends over 18 amino acids. The DNA of the CDR3 is TGTGCCAGCAGCTCCGTCCGGGGCCTACGGACGGCTAATGAAAAACTGTTTTTT. Protein product: CASSSVRGLRTANEKLFF.

In its sample, this clonotype was seen a few times. V gene TRBV12-3 or TRBV12-4 combines with J gene TRBJ2-1; TRBD2 aligns across 13 bases. CDR3 length: 19 amino acids. J lost 3 bases, V lost 5 bases, and 13 bases had no gene match. CDR3 DNA sequence: TGTGCCAGCAGTGCTTATCAAGGGACTAGCGGGGCAAACTACAATGAGCAGTTCTTC. It encodes CASSAYQGTSGANYNEQFF.

As concerns this clonotype: One junction end does not reproduce the germline sequence, and a read error may be involved. The CDR3: CSARDQGQGNTKAFF. The CDR3 coding sequence is TGCAGTGCTAGAGATCAGGGACAGGGGAACACTAAAGCTTTCTTT. The chain links TRBV20-1 to TRBJ1-1; 10 positions agree with TRBD1. The germline CDR1 and CDR2 sequences are DFQATT and SNEGSKA (reference sequence). The CDR3 has 15 amino acids.

J is TRBJ1-5 and V is TRBV5-5; D call uncertain. Deletions cut 10 bases from V and 4 bases from J, with 21 bases between. This CDR3 is built from 15 residues. The germline gives CDR1 SGHKS, CDR2 YYEKEE (reference sequence). DNA for the CDR3: TGTGCCGGCAACCCTACCCACAGCCTTAATCAGCCCCAGCATTTT. This sequence encodes CAGNPTHSLNQPQHF.

The CDR3 is CASSGLAGVTGELFF. The DNA for the CDR3 is TGCGCCAGCAGCGGACTAGCGGGAGTTACCGGGGAGCTGTTTTTT. The rearrangement links TRBV4-3 to TRBJ2-2, with TRBD2 matching over 13 bases. The ends lost 5 bases at V and 5 bases at J; junction bases unmatched: 2. Germline V lookup: CDR1 LGHNA, CDR2 YSLEER. The CDR3 sequence is 15 residues long.

For this clonotype: Germline and junction disagree at one end, which may indicate a read error. J is TRBJ2-1 and V is TRBV6-2 or TRBV6-3, with D possibly being TRBD2 (6 bases). Germline V gene data show CDR1 as MNHEY and CDR2 as SVGEGT. The CDR3 spans 15 residues. In nucleotides, the CDR3 is TGTGCCAGCAGTTACGCGGGGCAGGGCTACAATGAGCAGTCCTTC. Protein sequence: CASSYAGQGYNEQSF.

The chain carries TRBV20-1 and TRBJ1-2; D gene uncertain. The CDR3 is 13 residues long. The V end lost 3 bases, the J end lost 0 bases, and 8 bases lay between the germline ends. CDR1 and CDR2 (germline): DFQATT, SNEGSKA (reference sequence). CDR3 residues: CSASRETNYGYTF. The DNA for the CDR3 is TGCAGTGCTAGCCGGGAAACTAACTATGGCTACACCTTC.